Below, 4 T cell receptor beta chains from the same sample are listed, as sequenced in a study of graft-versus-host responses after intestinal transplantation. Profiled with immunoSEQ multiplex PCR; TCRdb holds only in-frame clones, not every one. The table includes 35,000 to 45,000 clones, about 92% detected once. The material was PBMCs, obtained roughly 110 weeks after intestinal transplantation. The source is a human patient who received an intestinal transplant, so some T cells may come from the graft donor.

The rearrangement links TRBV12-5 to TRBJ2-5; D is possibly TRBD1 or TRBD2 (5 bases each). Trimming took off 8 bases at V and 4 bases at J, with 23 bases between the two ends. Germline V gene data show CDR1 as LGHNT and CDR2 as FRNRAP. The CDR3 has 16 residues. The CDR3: CASKTGAGGERETQYF. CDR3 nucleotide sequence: TGTGCTAGTAAAACCGGGGCCGGCGGCGAGAGAGAGACCCAGTACTTC.

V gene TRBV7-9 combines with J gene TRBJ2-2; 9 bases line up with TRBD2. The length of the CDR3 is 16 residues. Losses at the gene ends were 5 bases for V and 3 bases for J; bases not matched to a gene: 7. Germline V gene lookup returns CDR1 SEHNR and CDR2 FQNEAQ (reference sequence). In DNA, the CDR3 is TGTGCCAGCAGCGGAGCGGGAGGCGGGTACACCGGGGAGCTGTTTTTT. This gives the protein CASSGAGGGYTGELFF. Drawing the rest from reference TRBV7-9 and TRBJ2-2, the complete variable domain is DTGVSQNPRHKITKRGQNVTFRCDPISEHNRLYWYRQTLGQGPEFLTYFQNEAQLEKSRLLSDRFSAERPKGSFSTLEIQRTEQGDSAMYLCASSGAGGGYTGELFFGEGSRLTVL.

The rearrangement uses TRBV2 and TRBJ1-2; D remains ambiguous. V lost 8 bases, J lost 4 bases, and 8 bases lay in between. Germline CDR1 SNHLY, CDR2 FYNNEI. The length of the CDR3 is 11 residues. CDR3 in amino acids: CASGRGYGYTF. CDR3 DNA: TGTGCCAGCGGAAGAGGCTATGGCTACACCTTC.

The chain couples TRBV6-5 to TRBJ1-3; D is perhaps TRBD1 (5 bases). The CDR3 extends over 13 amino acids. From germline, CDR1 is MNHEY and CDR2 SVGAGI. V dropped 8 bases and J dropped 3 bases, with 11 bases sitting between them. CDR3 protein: CASGRGGGNTIYF. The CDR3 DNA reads TGTGCCAGCGGAAGGGGAGGTGGAAACACCATATATTTT.